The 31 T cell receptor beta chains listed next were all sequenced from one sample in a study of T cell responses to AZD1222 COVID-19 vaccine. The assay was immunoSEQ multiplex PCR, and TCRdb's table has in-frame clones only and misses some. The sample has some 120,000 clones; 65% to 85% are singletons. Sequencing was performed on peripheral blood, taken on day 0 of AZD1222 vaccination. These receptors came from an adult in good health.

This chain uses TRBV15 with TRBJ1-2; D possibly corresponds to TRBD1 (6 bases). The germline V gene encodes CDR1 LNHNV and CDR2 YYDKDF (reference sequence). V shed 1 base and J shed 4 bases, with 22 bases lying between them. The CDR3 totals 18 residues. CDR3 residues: CATSRAVTGAAQGYGYTF. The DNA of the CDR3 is TGTGCCACCAGCAGAGCCGTGACAGGTGCTGCGCAGGGCTATGGCTACACCTTC. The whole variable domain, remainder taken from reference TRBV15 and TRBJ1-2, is DAMVIQNPRYQVTQFGKPVTLSCSQTLNHNVMYWYQQKSSQAPKLLFHYYDKDFNNEADTPDNFQSRRPNTSFCFLDIRSPGLGDTAMYLCATSRAVTGAAQGYGYTFGSGTRLTVV.

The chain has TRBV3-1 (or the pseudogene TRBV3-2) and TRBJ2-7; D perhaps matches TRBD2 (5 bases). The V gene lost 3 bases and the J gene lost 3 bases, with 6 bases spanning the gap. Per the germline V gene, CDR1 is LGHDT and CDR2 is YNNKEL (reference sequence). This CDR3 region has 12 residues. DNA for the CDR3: TGTGCCAGCAGCCACGACTACTACGAGCAGTACTTC. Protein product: CASSHDYYEQYF.

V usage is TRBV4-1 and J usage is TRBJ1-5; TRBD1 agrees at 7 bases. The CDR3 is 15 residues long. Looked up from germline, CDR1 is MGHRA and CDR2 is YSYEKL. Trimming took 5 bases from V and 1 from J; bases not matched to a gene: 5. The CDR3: CASSWDRGSNQPQHF. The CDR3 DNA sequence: TGCGCCAGCAGCTGGGACAGAGGGAGCAATCAGCCCCAGCATTTT.

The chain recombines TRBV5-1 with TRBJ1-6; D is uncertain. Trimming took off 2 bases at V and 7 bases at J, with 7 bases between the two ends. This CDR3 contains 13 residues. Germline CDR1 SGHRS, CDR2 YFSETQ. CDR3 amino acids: CASSFLGNSPLHF. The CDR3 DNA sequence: TGCGCCAGCAGCTTTCTGGGCAATTCACCCCTCCACTTT.

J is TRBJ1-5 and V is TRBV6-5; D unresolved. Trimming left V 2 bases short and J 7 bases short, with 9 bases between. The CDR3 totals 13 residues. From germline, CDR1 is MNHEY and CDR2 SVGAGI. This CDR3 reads CASSYDRKQPQHF. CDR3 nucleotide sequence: TGTGCCAGCAGTTACGACCGGAAACAGCCCCAGCATTTT.

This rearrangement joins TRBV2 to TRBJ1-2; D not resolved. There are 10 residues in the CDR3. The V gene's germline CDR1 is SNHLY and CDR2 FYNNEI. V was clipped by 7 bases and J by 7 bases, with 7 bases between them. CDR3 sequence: CASKGIGYTF. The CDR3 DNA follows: TGTGCCAGCAAAGGGATTGGCTACACCTTC.

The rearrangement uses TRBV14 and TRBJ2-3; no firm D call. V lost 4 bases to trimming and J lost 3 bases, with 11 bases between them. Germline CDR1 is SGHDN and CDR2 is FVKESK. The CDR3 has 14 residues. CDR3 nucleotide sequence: TGTGCCAGCAGCCGAGATATCCTGACAGATACGCAGTATTTT. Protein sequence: CASSRDILTDTQYF. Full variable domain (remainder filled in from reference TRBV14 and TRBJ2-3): EAGVTQFPSHSVIEKGQTVTLRCDPISGHDNLYWYRRVMGKEIKFLLHFVKESKQDESGMPNNRFLAERTGGTYSTLKVQPAELEDSGVYFCASSRDILTDTQYFGPGTRLTVL.

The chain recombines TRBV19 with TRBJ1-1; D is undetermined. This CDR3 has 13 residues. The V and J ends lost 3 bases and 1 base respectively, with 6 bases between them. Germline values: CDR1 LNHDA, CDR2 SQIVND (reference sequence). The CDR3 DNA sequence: TGTGCCAGTAGTATTGGGGAGAACACTGAAGCTTTCTTT. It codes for CASSIGENTEAFF.

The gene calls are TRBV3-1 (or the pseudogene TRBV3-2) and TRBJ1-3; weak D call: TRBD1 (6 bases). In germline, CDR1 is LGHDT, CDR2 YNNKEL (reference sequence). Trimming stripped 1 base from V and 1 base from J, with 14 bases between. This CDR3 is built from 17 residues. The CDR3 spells CASSQVSSGTSGNTIYF. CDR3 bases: TGTGCCAGCAGCCAAGTTTCGTCCGGGACATCTGGAAACACCATATATTTT.

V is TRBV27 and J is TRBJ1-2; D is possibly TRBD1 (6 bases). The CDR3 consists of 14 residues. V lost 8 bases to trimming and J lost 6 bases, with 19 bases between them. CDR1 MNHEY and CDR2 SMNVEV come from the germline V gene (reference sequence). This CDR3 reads CASRQGGRIHGYTF. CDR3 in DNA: TGTGCCAGCCGCCAAGGGGGGAGGATACATGGCTACACCTTC.

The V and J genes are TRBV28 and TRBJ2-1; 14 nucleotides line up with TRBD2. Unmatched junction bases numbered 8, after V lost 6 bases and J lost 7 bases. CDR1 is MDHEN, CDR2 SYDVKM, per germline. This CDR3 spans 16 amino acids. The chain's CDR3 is CASRVPTSGRGNEQFF. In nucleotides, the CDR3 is TGTGCCAGCAGGGTCCCGACTAGCGGGAGGGGAAATGAGCAGTTCTTC. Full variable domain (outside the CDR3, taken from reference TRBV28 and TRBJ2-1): DVKVTQSSRYLVKRTGEKVFLECVQDMDHENMFWYRQDPGLGLRLIYFSYDVKMKEKGDIPEGYSVSREKKERFSLILESASTNQTSMYLCASRVPTSGRGNEQFFGPGTRLTVL.

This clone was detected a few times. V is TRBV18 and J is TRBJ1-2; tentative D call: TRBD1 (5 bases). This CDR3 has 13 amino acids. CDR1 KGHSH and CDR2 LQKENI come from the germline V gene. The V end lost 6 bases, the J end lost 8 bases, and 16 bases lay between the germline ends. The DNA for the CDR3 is TGTGCCAGCTCCCCGCCGGGGGATAGCGGCTACACCTTC. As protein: CASSPPGDSGYTF.

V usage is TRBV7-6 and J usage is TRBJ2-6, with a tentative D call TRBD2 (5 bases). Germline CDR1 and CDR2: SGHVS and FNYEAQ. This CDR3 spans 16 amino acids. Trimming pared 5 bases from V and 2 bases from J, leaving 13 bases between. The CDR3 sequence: CASSRRTGTGANVLTF. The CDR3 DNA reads TGTGCCAGCAGCCGCAGGACGGGGACTGGGGCCAACGTCCTGACTTTC.

The CDR3 reads CASRDRDRGFEQYF. CDR3 bases: TGTGCCAGCAGGGACCGGGACAGGGGTTTTGAGCAGTACTTC. The chain uses TRBV6-5 and TRBJ2-7; the match to TRBD1 covers 10 bases. This CDR3 has 14 residues. Losses at the gene ends were 6 bases for V and 7 bases for J; bases not matched to a gene: 9. CDR1 is MNHEY and CDR2 is SVGAGI in the germline V gene.

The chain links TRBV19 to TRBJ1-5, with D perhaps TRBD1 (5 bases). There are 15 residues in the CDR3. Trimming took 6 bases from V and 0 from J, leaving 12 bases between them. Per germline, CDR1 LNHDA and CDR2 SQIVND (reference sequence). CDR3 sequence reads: CASRQGANSNQPQHF. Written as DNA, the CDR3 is TGTGCCAGTAGGCAGGGAGCTAATAGCAATCAGCCCCAGCATTTT.

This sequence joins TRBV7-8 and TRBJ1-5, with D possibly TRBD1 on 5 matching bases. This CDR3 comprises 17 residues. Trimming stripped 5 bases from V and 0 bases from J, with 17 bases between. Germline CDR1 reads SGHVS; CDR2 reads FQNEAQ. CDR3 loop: CASSRGGGSLSNQPQHF. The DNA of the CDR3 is TGTGCCAGCAGCCGGGGGGGAGGGTCCCTTAGCAATCAGCCCCAGCATTTT.

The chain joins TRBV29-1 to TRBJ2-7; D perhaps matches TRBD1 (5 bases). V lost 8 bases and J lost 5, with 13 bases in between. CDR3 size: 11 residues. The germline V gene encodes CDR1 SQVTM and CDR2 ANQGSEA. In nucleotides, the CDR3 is TGCAGCTGCAGGGTGTATGACGAGCAGTACTTC. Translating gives CSCRVYDEQYF.

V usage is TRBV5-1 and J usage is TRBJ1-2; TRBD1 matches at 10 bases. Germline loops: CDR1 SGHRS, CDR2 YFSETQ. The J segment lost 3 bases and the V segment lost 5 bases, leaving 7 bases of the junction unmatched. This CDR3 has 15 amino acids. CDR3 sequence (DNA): TGCGCCAGCAGGGGAACCGGGACAGGGGACTATGGCTACACCTTC. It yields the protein CASRGTGTGDYGYTF.

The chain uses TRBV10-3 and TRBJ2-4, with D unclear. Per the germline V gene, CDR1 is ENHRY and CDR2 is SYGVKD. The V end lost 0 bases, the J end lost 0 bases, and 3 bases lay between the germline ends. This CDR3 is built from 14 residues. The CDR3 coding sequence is TGTGCCATCAGTGAGTCGCTAGCCAAAAACATTCAGTACTTC. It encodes CAISESLAKNIQYF.

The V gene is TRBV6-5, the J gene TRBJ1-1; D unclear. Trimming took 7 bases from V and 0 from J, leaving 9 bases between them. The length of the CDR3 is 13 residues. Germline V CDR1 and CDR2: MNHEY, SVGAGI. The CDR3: CASTGTVNTEAFF. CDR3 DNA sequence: TGTGCCAGCACGGGAACGGTGAACACTGAAGCTTTCTTT.

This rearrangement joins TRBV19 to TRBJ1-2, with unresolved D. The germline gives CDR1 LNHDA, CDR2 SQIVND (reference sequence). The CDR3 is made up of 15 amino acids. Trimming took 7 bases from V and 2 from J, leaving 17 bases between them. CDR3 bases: TGTGCCAGTACAGGCGGAGGTTTATGGAACTATGGCTACACCTTC. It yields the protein CASTGGGLWNYGYTF.

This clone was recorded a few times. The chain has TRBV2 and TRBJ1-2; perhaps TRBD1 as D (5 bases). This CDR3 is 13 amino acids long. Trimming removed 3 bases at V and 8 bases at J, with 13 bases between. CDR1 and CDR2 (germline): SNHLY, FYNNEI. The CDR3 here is CASSDRGAGGYTF. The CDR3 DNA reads TGTGCCAGCAGTGATAGAGGGGCAGGAGGCTACACCTTC.

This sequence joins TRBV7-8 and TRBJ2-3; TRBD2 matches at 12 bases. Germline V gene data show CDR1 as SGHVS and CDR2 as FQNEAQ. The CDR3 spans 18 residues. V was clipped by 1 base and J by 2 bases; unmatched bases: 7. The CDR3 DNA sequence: TGTGCCAGCAGCTTAGTCCTATGGACTAGCGGGACCACAGATACGCAGTATTTT. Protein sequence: CASSLVLWTSGTTDTQYF.

CDR3 region: CASSSFDSTQLYGYTF. CDR3 in DNA: TGTGCCAGCAGTTCCTTCGACTCGACCCAACTCTATGGCTACACCTTC. V is TRBV6-6 and J is TRBJ1-2; no clear D. Germline CDR1 and CDR2: MNHNY and SVGAGI (reference sequence). Trimming stripped 4 bases from V and 4 bases from J, with 19 bases between. The CDR3 length is 16 residues.

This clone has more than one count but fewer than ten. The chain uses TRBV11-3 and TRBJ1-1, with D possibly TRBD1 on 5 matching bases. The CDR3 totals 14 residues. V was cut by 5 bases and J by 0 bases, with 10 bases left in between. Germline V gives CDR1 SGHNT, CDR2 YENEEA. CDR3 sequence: CASSRDGVNTEAFF. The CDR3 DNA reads TGTGCCAGCAGCCGGGACGGGGTGAACACTGAAGCTTTCTTT.

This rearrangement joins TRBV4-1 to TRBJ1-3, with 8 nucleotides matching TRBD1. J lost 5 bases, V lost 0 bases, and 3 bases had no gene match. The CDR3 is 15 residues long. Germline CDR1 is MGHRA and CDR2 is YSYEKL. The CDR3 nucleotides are TGCGCCAGCAGCCAAGAGGACAGGGAGCGAAACACCATATATTTT. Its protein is CASSQEDRERNTIYF.

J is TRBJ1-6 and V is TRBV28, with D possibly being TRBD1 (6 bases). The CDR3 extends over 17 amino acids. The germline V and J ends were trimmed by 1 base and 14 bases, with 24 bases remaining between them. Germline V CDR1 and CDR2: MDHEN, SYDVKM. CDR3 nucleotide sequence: TGTGCCAGCAGTTTATCTGGTGGGTTGGGGGGGCGATTGTCCCTCCACTTT. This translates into CASSLSGGLGGRLSLHF.

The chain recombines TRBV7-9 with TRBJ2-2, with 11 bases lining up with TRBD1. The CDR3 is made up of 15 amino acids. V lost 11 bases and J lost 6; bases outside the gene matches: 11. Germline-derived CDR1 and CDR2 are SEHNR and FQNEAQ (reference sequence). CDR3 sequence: CAGLAGTGGSGELFF. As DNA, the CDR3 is TGTGCCGGCTTAGCCGGGACAGGGGGATCCGGGGAGCTGTTTTTT.

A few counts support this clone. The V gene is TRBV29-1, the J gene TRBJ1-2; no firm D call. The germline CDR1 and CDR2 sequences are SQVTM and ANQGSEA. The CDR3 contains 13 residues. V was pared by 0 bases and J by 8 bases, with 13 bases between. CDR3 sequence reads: CSVEDHGSRGYTF. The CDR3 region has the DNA TGCAGCGTTGAAGACCACGGGTCAAGAGGCTACACCTTC.

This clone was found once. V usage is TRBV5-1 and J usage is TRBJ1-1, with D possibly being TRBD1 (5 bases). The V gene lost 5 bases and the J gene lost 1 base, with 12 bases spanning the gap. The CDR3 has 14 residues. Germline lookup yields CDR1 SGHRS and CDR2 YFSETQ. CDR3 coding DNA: TGCGCCAGCAGAGACCTTAGGGGGAACACTGAAGCTTTCTTT. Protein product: CASRDLRGNTEAFF.

CDR3 in DNA: TGTGCCACCAGTGGAATGGATGGGGCCAACGTCCTGACTTTC. Protein product: CATSGMDGANVLTF. The chain carries TRBV24-1 and TRBJ2-6; the D is unclear. The germline V gene encodes CDR1 KGHDR and CDR2 SFDVKD. Trimming shortened V by 5 bases and J by 3 bases, and 7 bases separated the two germline ends. This CDR3 has 14 residues.